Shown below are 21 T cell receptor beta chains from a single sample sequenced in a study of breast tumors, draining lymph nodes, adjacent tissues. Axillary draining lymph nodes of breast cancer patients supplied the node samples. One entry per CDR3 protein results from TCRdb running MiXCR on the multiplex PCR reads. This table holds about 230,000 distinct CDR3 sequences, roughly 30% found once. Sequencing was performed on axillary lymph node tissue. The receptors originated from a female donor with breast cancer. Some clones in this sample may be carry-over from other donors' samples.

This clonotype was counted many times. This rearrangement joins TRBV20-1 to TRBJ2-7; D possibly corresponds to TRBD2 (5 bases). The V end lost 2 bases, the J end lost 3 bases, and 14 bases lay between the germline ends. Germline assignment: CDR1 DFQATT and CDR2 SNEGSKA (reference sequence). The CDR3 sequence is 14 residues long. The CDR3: CSARHPRGNYEQYF. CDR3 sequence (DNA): TGCAGTGCTAGACACCCTAGAGGGAACTACGAGCAGTACTTC.

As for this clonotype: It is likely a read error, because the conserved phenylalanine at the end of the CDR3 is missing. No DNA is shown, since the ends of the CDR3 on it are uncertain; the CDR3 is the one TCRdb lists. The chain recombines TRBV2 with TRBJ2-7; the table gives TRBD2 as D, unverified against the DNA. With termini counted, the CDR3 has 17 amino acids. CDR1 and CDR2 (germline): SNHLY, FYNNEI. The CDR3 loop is CASSEMLAVRPSYEQYS.

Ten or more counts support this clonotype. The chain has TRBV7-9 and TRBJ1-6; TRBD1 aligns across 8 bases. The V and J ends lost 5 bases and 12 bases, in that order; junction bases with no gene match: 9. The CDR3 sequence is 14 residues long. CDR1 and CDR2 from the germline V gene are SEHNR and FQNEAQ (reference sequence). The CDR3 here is CASSIPQGARPLHF. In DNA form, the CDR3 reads TGTGCCAGCAGCATTCCTCAGGGGGCGCGACCCCTCCACTTT.

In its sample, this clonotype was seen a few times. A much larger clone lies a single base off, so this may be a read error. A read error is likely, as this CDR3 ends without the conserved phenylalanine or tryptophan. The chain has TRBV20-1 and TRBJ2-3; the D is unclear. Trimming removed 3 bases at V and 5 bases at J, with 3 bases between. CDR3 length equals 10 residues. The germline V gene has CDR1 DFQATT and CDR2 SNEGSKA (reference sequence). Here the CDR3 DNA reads TGCAGTGCTAGTTTAGATACGCAGTATTCT. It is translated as CSASLDTQYS.

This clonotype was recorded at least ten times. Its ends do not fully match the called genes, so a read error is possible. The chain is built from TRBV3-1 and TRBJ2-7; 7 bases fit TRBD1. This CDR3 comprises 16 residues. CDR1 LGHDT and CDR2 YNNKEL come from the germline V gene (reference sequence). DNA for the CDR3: TGTGCCTGCAGCCGATCCCGACAGGGTAAGCACTACGAGCAGTACTTC. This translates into CACSRSRQGKHYEQYF.

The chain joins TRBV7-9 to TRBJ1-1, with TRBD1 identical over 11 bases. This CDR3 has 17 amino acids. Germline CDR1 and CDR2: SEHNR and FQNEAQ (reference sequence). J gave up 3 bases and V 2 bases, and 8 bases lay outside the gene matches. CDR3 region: CASSLQGTGGRYTEAFF. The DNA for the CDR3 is TGTGCCAGCAGCTTACAAGGGACAGGGGGTCGCTACACTGAAGCTTTCTTT.

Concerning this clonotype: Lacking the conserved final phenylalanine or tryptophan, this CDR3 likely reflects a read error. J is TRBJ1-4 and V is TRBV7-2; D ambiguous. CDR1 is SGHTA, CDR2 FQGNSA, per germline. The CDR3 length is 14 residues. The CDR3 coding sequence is TGCGCCAGCAGCCGATCCCCAGGAAGTGAAAAACTGTTTCTT. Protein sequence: CASSRSPGSEKLFL.

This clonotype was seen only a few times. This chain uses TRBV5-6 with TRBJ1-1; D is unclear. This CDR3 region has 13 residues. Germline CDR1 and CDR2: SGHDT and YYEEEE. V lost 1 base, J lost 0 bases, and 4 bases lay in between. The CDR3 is CASSLNVNTEAFF. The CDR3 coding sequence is TGTGCCAGCAGCTTGAACGTGAACACTGAAGCTTTCTTT.

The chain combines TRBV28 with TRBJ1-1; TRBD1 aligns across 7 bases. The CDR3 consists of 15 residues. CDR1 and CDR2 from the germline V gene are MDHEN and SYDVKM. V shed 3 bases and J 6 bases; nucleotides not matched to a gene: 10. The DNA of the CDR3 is TGTGCCAGCAGTTTCTCCAGGGCAGGGGGATCTGAAGCTTTCTTT. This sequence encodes CASSFSRAGGSEAFF.

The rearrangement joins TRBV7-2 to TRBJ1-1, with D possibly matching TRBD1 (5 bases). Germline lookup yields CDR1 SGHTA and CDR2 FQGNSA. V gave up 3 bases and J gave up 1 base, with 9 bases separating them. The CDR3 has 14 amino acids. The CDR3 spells CASSLSGTNTEAFF. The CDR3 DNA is TGTGCCAGCAGCTTGTCCGGGACGAACACTGAAGCTTTCTTT.

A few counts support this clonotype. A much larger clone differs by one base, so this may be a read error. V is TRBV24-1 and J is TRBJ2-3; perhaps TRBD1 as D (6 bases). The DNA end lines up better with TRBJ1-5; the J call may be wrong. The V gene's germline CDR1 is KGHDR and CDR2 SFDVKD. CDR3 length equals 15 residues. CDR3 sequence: CATSDPSGRGYTQHF. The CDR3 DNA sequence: TGTGCCACCAGTGATCCTAGCGGGAGGGGGTATACGCAGCATTTT.

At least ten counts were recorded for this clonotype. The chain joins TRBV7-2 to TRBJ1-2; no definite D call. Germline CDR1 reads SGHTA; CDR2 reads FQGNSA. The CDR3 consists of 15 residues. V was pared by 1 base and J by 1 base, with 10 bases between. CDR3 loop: CASSLGSGVNYGYTF. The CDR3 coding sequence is TGTGCCAGCAGCTTAGGATCTGGAGTTAACTATGGCTACACCTTC.

The DNA for the CDR3 is TGTGCCAGCAGCTTAGAACAGGCACAGGAGCCTAGCGGCTACACCTTC. It codes for CASSLEQAQEPSGYTF. The rearrangement links TRBV5-5 to TRBJ1-2; a possible D gene is TRBD1 (5 bases). V lost 2 bases and J 8 bases, leaving 22 bases between the germline ends. The CDR3 contains 16 residues. CDR1 is SGHKS and CDR2 is YYEKEE in the germline V gene (reference sequence).

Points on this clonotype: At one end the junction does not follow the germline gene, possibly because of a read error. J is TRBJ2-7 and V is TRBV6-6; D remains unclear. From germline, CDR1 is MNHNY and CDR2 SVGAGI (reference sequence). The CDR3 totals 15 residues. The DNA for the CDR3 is TGTGCCAGCAGTTCCTCGTCCAAGTCCGATTACGGGCAGTACTTC. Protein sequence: CASSSSSKSDYGQYF.

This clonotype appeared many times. The CDR3: CASSDWLAGPTDTQYF. DNA of the CDR3: TGTGCCAGCAGTGATTGGCTAGCGGGACCCACAGATACGCAGTATTTT. The V and J genes are TRBV25-1 and TRBJ2-3; TRBD2 aligns across 9 bases. V lost 3 bases to trimming and J lost 2 bases; unmatched junction nucleotides: 6. The germline gives CDR1 MGHDK, CDR2 SYGVNS. This CDR3 has 16 amino acids.

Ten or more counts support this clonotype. This chain's CDR3 is CASSYSSGVEYNEQFF. CDR3 nucleotide sequence: TGTGCCAGCAGTTACTCATCGGGAGTTGAATACAATGAGCAGTTCTTC. The chain links TRBV6-5 to TRBJ2-1; a weak D match, TRBD2 (6 bases). Germline CDR1 is MNHEY and CDR2 is SVGAGI. The ends were cut back, 0 bases at V and 4 bases at J, with 13 bases in the middle. This CDR3 region has 16 residues.

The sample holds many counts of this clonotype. The DNA of the CDR3 is TGCGCCAGCAGCCAAGATGTGGGGACGAGCTATGGCTACACCTTC. Translating gives CASSQDVGTSYGYTF. The chain couples TRBV4-1 to TRBJ1-2; TRBD1 might be the D (5 bases). The germline V and J ends were trimmed by 0 bases and 4 bases, with 12 bases remaining between them. The CDR3 has 15 residues. Germline loops: CDR1 MGHRA, CDR2 YSYEKL.

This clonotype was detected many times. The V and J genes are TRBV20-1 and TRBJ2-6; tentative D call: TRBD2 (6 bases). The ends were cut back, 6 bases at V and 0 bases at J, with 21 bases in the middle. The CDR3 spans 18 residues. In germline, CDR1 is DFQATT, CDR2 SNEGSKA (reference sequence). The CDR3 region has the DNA TGCAGTGCCACCGTGGTTCCGGCGGGACCCTCTGGGGCCAACGTCCTGACTTTC. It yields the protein CSATVVPAGPSGANVLTF.

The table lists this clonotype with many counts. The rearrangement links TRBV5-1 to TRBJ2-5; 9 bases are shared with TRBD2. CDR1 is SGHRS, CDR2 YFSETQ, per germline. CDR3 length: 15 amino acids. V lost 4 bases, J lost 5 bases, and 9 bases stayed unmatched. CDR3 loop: CASSLHSGSGETQYF. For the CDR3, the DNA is TGCGCCAGCAGCCTTCATAGCGGGAGCGGTGAGACCCAGTACTTC.

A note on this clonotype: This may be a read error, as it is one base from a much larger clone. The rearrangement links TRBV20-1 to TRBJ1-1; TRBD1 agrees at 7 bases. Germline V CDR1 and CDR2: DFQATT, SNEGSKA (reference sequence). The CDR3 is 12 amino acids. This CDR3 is CSARTGNTEVFF. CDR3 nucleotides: TGCAGTGCTAGGACAGGGAACACTGAAGTTTTCTTT.

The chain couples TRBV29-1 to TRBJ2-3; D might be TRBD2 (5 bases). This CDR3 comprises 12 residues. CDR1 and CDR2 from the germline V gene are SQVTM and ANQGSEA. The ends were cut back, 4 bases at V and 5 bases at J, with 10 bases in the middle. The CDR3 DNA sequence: TGCAGCGTTGTACCACGGGGAGATACGCAGTATTTT. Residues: CSVVPRGDTQYF.